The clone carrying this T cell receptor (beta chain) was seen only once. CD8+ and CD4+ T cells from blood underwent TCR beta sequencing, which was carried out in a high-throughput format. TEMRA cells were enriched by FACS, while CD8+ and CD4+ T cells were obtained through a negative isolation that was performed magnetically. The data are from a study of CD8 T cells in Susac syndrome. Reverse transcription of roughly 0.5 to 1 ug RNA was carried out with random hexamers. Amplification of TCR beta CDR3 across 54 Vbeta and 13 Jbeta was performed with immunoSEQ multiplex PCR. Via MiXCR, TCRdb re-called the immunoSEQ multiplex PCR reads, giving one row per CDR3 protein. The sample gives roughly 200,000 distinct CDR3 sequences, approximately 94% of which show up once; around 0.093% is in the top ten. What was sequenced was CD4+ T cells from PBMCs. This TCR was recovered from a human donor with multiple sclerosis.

The CDR3 bases are TGCGCCAGCAGCTTTCGGACAGGGGGGAACACTGAAGCTTTCTTT. This gives the protein CASSFRTGGNTEAFF. This rearrangement joins TRBV5-1 to TRBJ1-1; 10 nucleotides align to TRBD1. The CDR3 contains 15 residues. The germline CDR1 and CDR2 sequences are SGHRS and YFSETQ. Trimming removed 2 bases from V and 1 base from J; junction bases left unmatched: 2.